This T cell receptor beta chain was documented in a study of T-cell reconstitution after alpha-beta-depleted transplantation in children. General study points: Expanded clones from the graft, numbering several hundred, reportedly supplied alpha-beta T cells about two months after transplant. Diversity and T-cell counts at one year after transplant derived mostly from new T cells. Recipient T cells and thymic progenitors that survived were the source of the high TCRbeta diversity seen at day 60 in some patients.

Library preparation (for TCRbeta) was performed with unique molecular identifiers. TCRdb reprocessed the PCR reads via MiXCR and lists one record per CDR3 protein. The sample includes under 850,000 distinct CDR3 sequences, under 15% of them seen just once. As for this clonotype: The target antigen is unknown. A read error may explain this, as a much larger clone is one base away.

This CDR3 comprises 16 residues. Germline loops: CDR1 SGHRS, CDR2 YFSETQ. The receptor's source is a girl aged 2-10 years with congenital amegakaryocytic thrombocytopenia, due to receive a stem cell transplant. This chain connects TRBV5-1 to TRBJ2-2; 10 bases line up with TRBD2. Here the sequenced sample was PBMCs, taken before TCRalphabeta/CD19-depleted stem cell transplant. CDR3 bases: TGCGCCAGCAGCCCTGGGACTAGCGCTAGCACCGGGGTGCTGTTTTTT. This gives the protein CASSPGTSASTGVLFF. The full variable domain, its missing parts supplied by reference TRBV5-1 and TRBJ2-2, is KAGVTQTPRYLIKTRGQQVTLSCSPISGHRSVSWYQQTPGQGLQFLFEYFSETQRNKGNFPGRFSGRQFSNSRSEMNVSTLELGDSALYLCASSPGTSASTGVLFFGEGSRLTVL.